The entry below describes one T cell receptor (beta chain). This specimen belongs to a study of cytomegalovirus exposure and HLA in healthy donors. V lost 2 bases to trimming and J lost 7 bases; unmatched junction nucleotides: 9. CDR1 SGDLS and CDR2 YYNGEE come from the germline V gene. The CDR3 totals 15 residues. PCR used 60 Vbeta primers and 13 Jbeta primers. The data were produced by immunoSEQ multiplex PCR, yet TCRdb's version contains in-frame clones alone and is incomplete. The data contain roughly 150,000 clones, around 84% of them singletons. The sequence came from a male donor in good health and CMV-seropositive. Sample: PBMCs. The J gene is TRBJ1-1, the V gene TRBV9; 9 bases match TRBD1. The CDR3 sequence is CASSVGQGPGFEAFF. DNA of the CDR3: TGTGCCAGCAGCGTTGGACAGGGGCCCGGATTTGAAGCTTTCTTT.